This T cell receptor beta chain was obtained from a study of T cell repertoires in cytomegalovirus infection. The wider study: Alongside well-studied HLA-B-restricted CMV epitopes, recently identified HLA-C-restricted CMV epitopes were also used. Indicated by public TCR beta signatures were CMV infection and matching HLA type.

MiXCR, applied by TCRdb to the reads, yields one record per CDR3 protein. The data show fewer than 85,000 distinct CDR3 sequences, roughly 44% seen once. Study results and caveats: Identification of carriers of CMV plus the relevant HLA was achieved through cumulative public TCR beta family frequency. Ex vivo responses were dominated by HLA-C-restricted CMV-specific TCR beta clonotypes.

Of note for this clonotype: Its antigen remains unknown.

Looked up from germline, CDR1 is MNHEY and CDR2 is SVGEGT. With 0 bases clipped from V and 8 bases from J, the junction kept 4 bases outside the gene matches. This CDR3 contains 14 residues. The chain has TRBV6-2 or TRBV6-3 and TRBJ1-2; TRBD1 agrees at 9 bases. Sequencing was performed on CD8+ T cells from cultured PBMCs, taken from culture after CMV antigen stimulation. The origin of this receptor is a human donor in good health (CMV status not recorded). Some clones in this sample may be carry-over from other donors' samples. The DNA of the CDR3 is TGTGCCAGCAGTTACTCCGGACAGGGGAACGGCTACACCTTC. The encoded protein is CASSYSGQGNGYTF.